One and the same sample provided the 22 T cell receptor beta chains below, sequenced in a study of blood T cell repertoires in COVID-19. The method was immunoSEQ multiplex PCR; TCRdb's version includes in-frame clones alone and lacks a portion of them. The sample consists of approximately 170,000 clones, roughly four fifths of them appearing once. Sequenced sample: peripheral blood. These receptors were obtained from a man aged 55 to 70 with active or convalescent COVID-19.

The chain carries TRBV6-2 or TRBV6-3 and TRBJ1-6, with D possibly being TRBD1 (5 bases). The V end lost 2 bases, the J end lost 7 bases, and 12 bases lay between the germline ends. CDR1 is MNHEY, CDR2 SVGEGT, per germline. The CDR3 is made up of 15 amino acids. The CDR3 DNA reads TGTGCCAGCAGTTACGGCAGGGAACGGAATTCACCCCTCCACTTT. This sequence encodes CASSYGRERNSPLHF.

The V call is TRBV19, the J call TRBJ1-6; D is undetermined. Germline CDR1 is LNHDA and CDR2 is SQIVND (reference sequence). The CDR3 totals 9 residues. Trimming shortened V by 8 bases and J by 19 bases, and 12 bases separated the two germline ends. In nucleotides, the CDR3 is TGTGCCAGTCCCCCGAGCAGGCACTTT. Encoded protein: CASPPSRHF.

This clone appeared once. The DNA of the CDR3 is TGTGCCAGCAGCCCACTGAGCGGGGGGCGATACAATGAGCAGTTCTTC. Amino acids: CASSPLSGGRYNEQFF. The chain has TRBV7-6 and TRBJ2-1; TRBD2 aligns across 9 bases. This CDR3 comprises 16 residues. Per germline, CDR1 SGHVS and CDR2 FNYEAQ. Trimming removed 5 bases from V and 4 bases from J; junction bases left unmatched: 9. Full variable domain (rest looked up from reference TRBV7-6 and TRBJ2-1): GAGVSQSPRYKVTKRGQDVALRCDPISGHVSLYWYRQALGQGPEFLTYFNYEAQQDKSGLPNDRFSAERPEGSISTLTIQRTEQRDSAMYRCASSPLSGGRYNEQFFGPGTRLTVL.

The chain employs TRBV6-5 and TRBJ2-7, with TRBD1 identical over 8 bases. The CDR3 has 14 amino acids. Losses at the gene ends were 7 bases for V and 1 base for J; bases not matched to a gene: 6. Germline CDR1 is MNHEY and CDR2 is SVGAGI. CDR3 coding DNA: TGTGCCAGCATGTGGACAGGGACATCCTACGAGCAGTACTTC. It translates to CASMWTGTSYEQYF.

This chain links TRBV19 with TRBJ2-3, with 13 bases aligning to TRBD2. The CDR3 is 16 residues long. The germline gives CDR1 LNHDA, CDR2 SQIVND (reference sequence). The V and J ends lost 5 bases and 3 bases, in that order; junction bases with no gene match: 5. The CDR3 sequence: CASSPGLAGVTDTQYF. The CDR3 DNA is TGTGCCAGTAGTCCTGGACTAGCGGGGGTAACAGATACGCAGTATTTT.

This rearrangement joins TRBV5-4 to TRBJ1-2; D is unresolved. The CDR3 is 14 amino acids. From germline, CDR1 is SGHNT and CDR2 YYREEE (reference sequence). The V end lost 0 bases, the J end lost 2 bases, and 8 bases lay between the germline ends. The CDR3 loop reads CASSLDGLNYGYTF. CDR3 DNA sequence: TGTGCCAGCAGCTTGGACGGACTAAACTATGGCTACACCTTC.

This sequence joins TRBV18 and TRBJ2-1, with D maybe TRBD1 (5 bases). Germline loops: CDR1 KGHSH, CDR2 LQKENI. Trimming removed 4 bases at V and 4 bases at J, with 11 bases between. The CDR3 is made up of 14 amino acids. In DNA, the CDR3 is TGTGCCAGCTCACGCTCACAGGTATACAATGAGCAGTTCTTC. This gives the protein CASSRSQVYNEQFF.

V usage is TRBV7-9 and J usage is TRBJ2-1; tentatively, D is TRBD2 (5 bases). This CDR3 has 16 amino acids. The V and J ends lost 5 bases and 2 bases respectively, with 16 bases between them. CDR1 and CDR2 from the germline V gene are SEHNR and FQNEAQ (reference sequence). The CDR3 DNA follows: TGTGCCAGCAGCCCCTTTGCCGGAGGCGCCTACAATGAGCAGTTCTTC. Translation: CASSPFAGGAYNEQFF.

V gene TRBV5-6 combines with J gene TRBJ1-6; 9 positions agree with TRBD1. Germline-derived CDR1 and CDR2 are SGHDT and YYEEEE. The CDR3 sequence is 17 residues long. The V gene end was trimmed by 2 bases and the J gene end by 4 bases; junction bases not matched to a gene: 7. The CDR3 protein is CASSFPGQGLYNSPLHF. The CDR3, as DNA: TGTGCCAGCAGCTTTCCGGGACAGGGCCTTTATAATTCACCCCTCCACTTT.

The V gene is TRBV7-9, the J gene TRBJ2-7; D possibly corresponds to TRBD2 (5 bases). Germline values: CDR1 SEHNR, CDR2 FQNEAQ (reference sequence). CDR3 length: 14 amino acids. Deletions cut 4 bases from V and 0 bases from J, with 10 bases between. The CDR3 is CASSSAGPSYEQYF. CDR3 sequence (DNA): TGTGCCAGCAGCTCGGCGGGCCCCTCCTACGAGCAGTACTTC.

This chain connects TRBV12-5 to TRBJ2-1; 10 nucleotides match TRBD2. The CDR3 extends over 15 amino acids. Unmatched junction bases numbered 9, after V lost 7 bases and J lost 6 bases. Germline-derived CDR1 and CDR2 are LGHNT and FRNRAP. CDR3 nucleotides: TGTGCTAGTGAGGATGCTAGCGGGAGTTTCAATGAGCAGTTCTTC. It encodes CASEDASGSFNEQFF.

This clone was observed a handful of times. The V and J genes are TRBV9 and TRBJ2-1; D gene unclear. CDR3 length: 14 residues. Trimming pared 6 bases from V and 0 bases from J, leaving 10 bases between. CDR1 SGDLS and CDR2 YYNGEE come from the germline V gene. The CDR3 DNA is TGTGCCAGCACCAACGCTAGCTCCTACAATGAGCAGTTCTTC. It specifies CASTNASSYNEQFF.

Note on this clone: Other DNA sequences in this specimen translate into the identical CDR3. The V and J genes are TRBV6-5 and TRBJ1-1; D possibly corresponds to TRBD1 (6 bases). Germline V gene lookup returns CDR1 MNHEY and CDR2 SVGAGI. This CDR3 region has 13 residues. The V and J ends lost 4 bases and 2 bases respectively, with 8 bases between them. The CDR3 bases are TGTGCCAGCAGTTCACAGGGAAACACTGAAGCTTTCTTT. It encodes CASSSQGNTEAFF.

J is TRBJ1-5 and V is TRBV21-1. TRBV21-1 is a pseudogene. The CDR3 has 14 residues. Here the CDR3 reads CASSSLCSNQPQHF. The CDR3 DNA is TGTGCCAGCAGCTCCTTATGTAGCAATCAGCCCCAGCATTTT.

The rearrangement uses TRBV5-1 and TRBJ1-2; TRBD1 matches 9 bases. After removal of 0 bases from V and 5 bases from J, the junction contained 5 bases not matched to a gene. Germline assignment: CDR1 SGHRS and CDR2 YFSETQ. CDR3 length equals 15 residues. The CDR3 here is CASSLATGGDYGYTF. DNA for the CDR3: TGCGCCAGCAGCTTGGCGACAGGGGGGGATTATGGCTACACCTTC.

This chain links TRBV19 with TRBJ1-1; TRBD1 might be the D (5 bases). The V and J ends lost 6 bases and 0 bases respectively, with 11 bases between them. Germline-derived CDR1 and CDR2 are LNHDA and SQIVND (reference sequence). The CDR3 contains 14 residues. CDR3 sequence: CASRVPGVNTEAFF. CDR3 nucleotides: TGTGCCAGTAGAGTCCCGGGGGTGAACACTGAAGCTTTCTTT.

This sequence joins TRBV2 and TRBJ2-2, with 12 bases that match TRBD2. The CDR3 loop spans 16 amino acids. Germline loops: CDR1 SNHLY, CDR2 FYNNEI. V lost 2 bases, J lost 6 bases, and 4 bases stayed unmatched. The CDR3 reads CASSERLAGAAGELFF. CDR3 coding DNA: TGTGCCAGCAGTGAAAGACTAGCGGGGGCCGCCGGGGAGCTGTTTTTT.

This clone was counted only a few times. This chain joins TRBV9 and TRBJ1-1; tentatively, D is TRBD1 (6 bases). The CDR3 totals 14 residues. The V gene lost 0 bases and the J gene lost 1 base, with 7 bases spanning the gap. CDR1 is SGDLS and CDR2 is YYNGEE in the germline V gene. CDR3 residues: CASSVGGQNTEAFF. The CDR3 nucleotides are TGTGCCAGCAGCGTAGGGGGACAGAACACTGAAGCTTTCTTT.

The V and J genes are TRBV6-5 and TRBJ1-2; a possible D gene is TRBD1 (6 bases). V was shortened by 6 bases and J by 4 bases, with 12 bases between the two germline ends. This CDR3 has 13 residues. Germline values: CDR1 MNHEY, CDR2 SVGAGI. The CDR3 loop reads CASRQTGAYGYTF. Written as DNA, the CDR3 is TGTGCCAGCAGGCAGACAGGCGCCTATGGCTACACCTTC.

The J gene is TRBJ2-3, the V gene TRBV7-9, with 9 bases identical to TRBD1. The CDR3 is 19 residues long. Losses at the gene ends were 5 bases for V and 0 bases for J; bases not matched to a gene: 15. Germline values: CDR1 SEHNR, CDR2 FQNEAQ (reference sequence). The CDR3: CASSPRGQGGGYSTDTQYF. The CDR3 bases are TGTGCCAGCAGCCCAAGGGGACAGGGAGGGGGGTACAGCACAGATACGCAGTATTTT.

This rearrangement joins TRBV7-2 to TRBJ2-5, with 7 positions matching TRBD1. Per the germline V gene, CDR1 is SGHTA and CDR2 is FQGNSA. J gave up 1 base and V 5 bases, and 4 bases lay outside the gene matches. CDR3 size: 14 residues. Here the CDR3 DNA reads TGTGCCAGCAGCCCGACAGGGACCCAAGAGACCCAGTACTTC. Amino acids: CASSPTGTQETQYF.

This clone occurred a few times. V and J are TRBV18 and TRBJ2-7, with 9 positions matching TRBD1. V trimming: 1 base; J trimming: 2 bases; junction bases outside the gene matches: 3. Germline loops: CDR1 KGHSH, CDR2 LQKENI. The CDR3 totals 15 residues. Here the CDR3 DNA reads TGTGCCAGCTCACCACAGGGACAGGGTGCCTACGAGCAGTACTTC. Translating gives CASSPQGQGAYEQYF. Combining the CDR3 with reference TRBV18 and TRBJ2-7 gives the whole variable domain NAGVMQNPRHLVRRRGQEARLRCSPMKGHSHVYWYRQLPEEGLKFMVYLQKENIIDESGMPKERFSAEFPKEGPSILRIQQVVRGDSAAYFCASSPQGQGAYEQYFGPGTRLTVT.